These T cell receptor beta chains were read from a single sample in a study of T cells in Graves' hyperthyroidism and ophthalmopathy. MiXCR, run by TCRdb on the multiplex PCR reads, gives a single entry per CDR3 protein. The data contain 360,000 or so distinct CDR3 sequences, roughly 15% of them singletons. The sequenced material came from blood. The receptors were gathered from a woman aged 60-75 years with Graves' ophthalmopathy. Each CDR3 is given with its conserved first and last residue. Fields, in order: CDR3 length, V gene, J gene, clone size, D gene, CDR3 protein, CDR3 DNA. A D gene is named only where the DNA matches it firmly. Clone size is not always given. Where it is, it says once, few, many or a class for expanded clones.

len: 13
v_gene: TRBV15
j_gene: TRBJ2-5
abundance: -
d_gene: -
CDR3aa: CATSRDGPGVQYF
CDR3nt: TGTGCCACCAGCAGAGATGGCCCAGGGGTCCAGTACTTC

len: 17
v_gene: TRBV7-9
j_gene: TRBJ2-5
abundance: few
d_gene: -
CDR3aa: CASSLPDGRVEGETQYF
CDR3nt: TGTGCCAGCAGCTTACCGGACGGACGAGTTGAAGGAGAGACCCAGTACTTC

len: 14
v_gene: TRBV2
j_gene: TRBJ2-7
abundance: many
d_gene: -
CDR3aa: CASSVLPNSYEQYF
CDR3nt: TGTGCCAGCAGTGTTTTACCAAATTCCTACGAGCAGTACTTC

len: 15
v_gene: TRBV7-3
j_gene: TRBJ2-1
abundance: few
d_gene: -
CDR3aa: CASSLGPASYNEQFF
CDR3nt: TGTGCCAGCAGCTTAGGCCCAGCCAGCTACAATGAGCAGTTCTTC

len: 13
v_gene: TRBV7-9
j_gene: TRBJ2-1
abundance: many
d_gene: TRBD1
CDR3aa: CASSRDSRNEQFF
CDR3nt: TGTGCCAGCAGCCGGGACAGCCGCAATGAGCAGTTCTTC

len: 15
v_gene: TRBV10-2
j_gene: TRBJ2-7
abundance: -
d_gene: TRBD1
CDR3aa: CASSDPRQGTYEQYF
CDR3nt: TGCGCCAGCAGTGACCCTAGACAGGGTACCTACGAGCAGTACTTC

len: 16
v_gene: TRBV7-9
j_gene: TRBJ2-3
abundance: many
d_gene: TRBD2
CDR3aa: CASSPRTSGGSNTQYF
CDR3nt: TGTGCCAGCAGCCCCCGAACTAGCGGGGGGTCAAATACGCAGTATTTT

len: 13
v_gene: TRBV18
j_gene: TRBJ1-1
abundance: many
d_gene: -
CDR3aa: CASSPPANTEAFF
CDR3nt: TGTGCCAGCTCACCCCCCGCGAACACTGAAGCTTTCTTT

len: 14
v_gene: TRBV4-1
j_gene: TRBJ2-7
abundance: -
d_gene: -
CDR3aa: CASSQLTARDEQYF
CDR3nt: TGCGCCAGCAGCCAACTGACTGCGCGGGACGAGCAGTACTTC

len: 13
v_gene: TRBV5-1
j_gene: TRBJ1-2
abundance: many
d_gene: -
CDR3aa: CASSLGTADGYTF
CDR3nt: TGCGCCAGCAGCTTGGGGACAGCCGATGGCTACACCTTC

len: 16
v_gene: TRBV12-3/TRBV12-4
j_gene: TRBJ1-6
abundance: many
d_gene: TRBD1
CDR3aa: CASRFSGTGGNSPLHF
CDR3nt: TGTGCCAGCAGATTTTCCGGGACAGGAGGGAACTCACCCCTCCACTTT

len: 14
v_gene: TRBV28
j_gene: TRBJ2-7
abundance: many
d_gene: -
CDR3aa: CASSLSPGPYEQYF
CDR3nt: TGTGCCAGCAGTTTATCTCCAGGACCCTACGAGCAGTACTTC

len: 17
v_gene: TRBV4-1
j_gene: TRBJ2-1
abundance: few
d_gene: TRBD2
CDR3aa: CASSQEGTSIAYNEQFF
CDR3nt: TGCGCCAGCAGCCAAGAGGGGACTAGTATCGCCTACAATGAGCAGTTCTTC

len: 13
v_gene: TRBV19
j_gene: TRBJ2-5
abundance: few
d_gene: -
CDR3aa: CASSPRKPETQYF
CDR3nt: TGTGCCAGTAGTCCTCGGAAGCCTGAGACCCAGTACTTC

len: 14
v_gene: TRBV20-1
j_gene: TRBJ2-1
abundance: many
d_gene: TRBD1
CDR3aa: CSAPQGVSYNEQFF
CDR3nt: TGCAGTGCTCCACAGGGGGTTTCCTACAATGAGCAGTTCTTC

len: 14
v_gene: TRBV20-1
j_gene: TRBJ1-1
abundance: many
d_gene: TRBD1
CDR3aa: CSATPGTVNTEAFF
CDR3nt: TGCAGTGCCACGCCTGGGACAGTGAACACTGAAGCTTTCTTT

len: 13
v_gene: TRBV11-1
j_gene: TRBJ1-5
abundance: many
d_gene: -
CDR3aa: CASSFERDQPQHF
CDR3nt: TGTGCCAGCAGCTTCGAGCGAGATCAGCCCCAGCATTTT

len: 15
v_gene: TRBV11-3
j_gene: TRBJ2-5
abundance: few
d_gene: -
CDR3aa: CASSSLAPTKETQYF
CDR3nt: TGTGCCAGCAGCTCCCTAGCGCCCACCAAAGAGACCCAGTACTTC

len: 15
v_gene: TRBV4-1
j_gene: TRBJ2-1
abundance: few
d_gene: -
CDR3aa: CASSFGSSVNNEQFF
CDR3nt: TGCGCCAGCAGCTTTGGGTCTAGCGTAAACAATGAGCAGTTCTTC

len: 16
v_gene: TRBV28
j_gene: TRBJ2-7
abundance: many
d_gene: -
CDR3aa: CASSPQGLRGAYEQYF
CDR3nt: TGTGCCAGCAGTCCCCAAGGGCTCAGGGGGGCCTACGAGCAGTACTTC

len: 13
v_gene: TRBV5-1
j_gene: TRBJ2-2
abundance: many
d_gene: -
CDR3aa: CASSLRVAGELFF
CDR3nt: TGCGCCAGCAGCCTGAGGGTAGCCGGGGAGCTGTTTTTT

len: 15
v_gene: TRBV7-2
j_gene: TRBJ2-5
abundance: many
d_gene: -
CDR3aa: CASSPGGGRLETQYF
CDR3nt: TGTGCCAGCAGCCCAGGGGGGGGGAGGCTAGAGACCCAGTACTTC

len: 16
v_gene: TRBV28
j_gene: TRBJ2-2
abundance: many
d_gene: -
CDR3aa: CASLMGGGGGTGELFF
CDR3nt: TGTGCCAGCCTCATGGGAGGGGGCGGGGGCACCGGGGAGCTGTTTTTT

len: 15
v_gene: TRBV28
j_gene: TRBJ2-2
abundance: many
d_gene: TRBD1
CDR3aa: CASSSGQAGTGELFF
CDR3nt: TGTGCCAGCAGTAGTGGACAGGCGGGCACCGGGGAGCTGTTTTTT

len: 16
v_gene: TRBV28
j_gene: TRBJ1-6
abundance: -
d_gene: TRBD1
CDR3aa: CASTSQGGPYNSPLHF
CDR3nt: TGTGCCAGCACGTCACAGGGGGGCCCCTATAATTCACCCCTCCACTTT

len: 13
v_gene: TRBV19
j_gene: TRBJ2-7
abundance: -
d_gene: TRBD1
CDR3aa: CASSNRQGLEQYF
CDR3nt: TGTGCCAGTAGTAACCGACAGGGCCTAGAGCAGTACTTC

len: 17
v_gene: TRBV7-8
j_gene: TRBJ2-3
abundance: many
d_gene: -
CDR3aa: CASSLGGSTAPTDTQYF
CDR3nt: TGTGCCAGCAGCTTAGGGGGGTCAACAGCGCCCACAGATACGCAGTATTTT

len: 11
v_gene: TRBV7-9
j_gene: TRBJ2-2
abundance: many
d_gene: -
CDR3aa: CAVKEGGELFF
CDR3nt: TGTGCCGTCAAGGAGGGCGGGGAGCTGTTTTTT

len: 14
v_gene: TRBV7-9
j_gene: TRBJ1-4
abundance: -
d_gene: -
CDR3aa: CASSFHGGGEKLFF
CDR3nt: TGTGCCAGCAGCTTTCACGGGGGCGGTGAAAAACTGTTTTTT

len: 13
v_gene: TRBV9
j_gene: TRBJ2-1
abundance: many
d_gene: -
CDR3aa: CASSVQGHNEQFF
CDR3nt: TGTGCCAGCAGCGTCCAGGGACACAATGAGCAGTTCTTC

len: 13
v_gene: TRBV20-1
j_gene: TRBJ1-5
abundance: once
d_gene: TRBD1
CDR3aa: CNVQKGDSQPQHF
CDR3nt: TGCAATGTCCAAAAGGGGGACAGTCAGCCCCAGCATTTT

len: 16
v_gene: TRBV20-1
j_gene: TRBJ2-3
abundance: many
d_gene: TRBD2
CDR3aa: CSAPGLAGGSSDTQYF
CDR3nt: TGCAGTGCTCCGGGCCTAGCGGGAGGGAGTTCAGATACGCAGTATTTT

len: 12
v_gene: TRBV12-3/TRBV12-4
j_gene: TRBJ2-1
abundance: many
d_gene: -
CDR3aa: CASSPLLREQFF
CDR3nt: TGTGCCAGCAGTCCCCTACTGAGGGAGCAGTTCTTC

len: 12
v_gene: TRBV2
j_gene: TRBJ2-7
abundance: few
d_gene: -
CDR3aa: CASRGAAYEQYF
CDR3nt: TGTGCCAGCAGGGGCGCTGCCTACGAGCAGTACTTC

len: 15
v_gene: TRBV7-2
j_gene: TRBJ2-5
abundance: many
d_gene: -
CDR3aa: CASSLTSSVQETQYF
CDR3nt: TGTGCCAGCAGCCTCACGTCGAGTGTACAAGAGACCCAGTACTTC

len: 18
v_gene: TRBV12-3/TRBV12-4
j_gene: TRBJ1-1
abundance: many
d_gene: TRBD1
CDR3aa: CASSRYVIGTGMNTEAFF
CDR3nt: TGTGCCAGCAGTAGATATGTGATCGGGACAGGGATGAACACTGAAGCTTTCTTT

len: 14
v_gene: TRBV5-1
j_gene: TRBJ2-2
abundance: many
d_gene: -
CDR3aa: CASSLGQNTGELFF
CDR3nt: TGCGCCAGCAGCTTGGGACAGAACACCGGGGAGCTGTTTTTT

len: 14
v_gene: TRBV27
j_gene: TRBJ2-1
abundance: -
d_gene: -
CDR3aa: CASSLWGMTNEQFF
CDR3nt: TGTGCCAGCAGTTTATGGGGGATGACGAATGAGCAGTTCTTC

len: 17
v_gene: TRBV5-1
j_gene: TRBJ2-2
abundance: few
d_gene: TRBD2
CDR3aa: CASSLESGGTSTGELFF
CDR3nt: TGCGCCAGCAGCTTGGAGTCGGGAGGGACATCCACCGGGGAGCTGTTTTTT

len: 13
v_gene: TRBV11-3
j_gene: TRBJ1-1
abundance: -
d_gene: -
CDR3aa: CASSLDLSTEAFF
CDR3nt: TGTGCCAGCAGCTTAGATTTGAGCACTGAAGCTTTCTTT

len: 15
v_gene: TRBV6-5
j_gene: TRBJ1-1
abundance: -
d_gene: -
CDR3aa: CASSYLPGQNTEAFF
CDR3nt: TGTGCCAGCAGTTACTTGCCCGGACAGAACACTGAAGCTTTCTTT

len: 14
v_gene: TRBV28
j_gene: TRBJ2-7
abundance: many
d_gene: -
CDR3aa: CASSPRGNKYEQYF
CDR3nt: TGTGCCAGCAGTCCTCGGGGGAACAAATACGAGCAGTACTTC

len: 15
v_gene: TRBV12-3/TRBV12-4
j_gene: TRBJ2-7
abundance: few
d_gene: -
CDR3aa: CASSLAHGGTYEQYF
CDR3nt: TGTGCCAGCAGTTTAGCGCATGGGGGCACCTACGAGCAGTACTTC